This T cell receptor beta chain came from a study of T cells in narcolepsy. Study background: Healthy controls were enrolled alongside patients with narcolepsy type 1 or type 2. Study-level results: Reportedly, autoreactive clonotypes were serially detected in patients' blood but not controls'. Some memory CD4+ repertoires had no autoreactive clone sequences.

The repertoire was sequenced with immunoSEQ multiplex PCR; TCRdb's copy has only in-frame clones and lacks some. The sample carries tens of thousands of clones, more than 70% recorded once. In regard to this clone: The target antigen is unknown.

The V and J ends lost 7 bases and 6 bases respectively, with 15 bases between them. Germline CDR1 reads SQVTM; CDR2 reads ANQGSEA. The CDR3 sequence is 12 residues long. V usage is TRBV29-1 and J usage is TRBJ2-5; D is possibly TRBD1 (5 bases). Sequenced material: memory (CD45RA-) CD4+ T cells from blood. This sequence was found in a human donor in good health. The CDR3 DNA is TGCAGCGCAGACCAGGGTAGCAAGACCCAGTACTTC. Its protein product is CSADQGSKTQYF.